Listed below are T cell receptor beta chains from one sample, sequenced in a study of T cell repertoires in cytomegalovirus infection. Each CDR3 protein gets one entry after TCRdb re-called the reads with MiXCR. The table has about 770,000 distinct CDR3 sequences, just under 30% seen once. The antigens for these receptors are not known. The sequences come from cultured CD8+ T cells from PBMCs, collected from culture after CMV antigen stimulation. All receptors come from a human donor in good health (CMV status not recorded). Some clones in this sample may be carry-over from other donors' samples. The CDR3 runs from the conserved cysteine through the conserved F or W. D genes are given only for firm matches. Size is omitted from some rows. Given values are once, few, many or a class for expanded clones.

v_call,clone_size,d_call,j_call,cdr3_aa,cdr3_nt
TRBV7-6,many,NA,TRBJ2-2,CASRILGTGELFF,TGTGCCAGCAGAATCCTGGGCACCGGGGAGCTGTTTTTT
TRBV5-5,few,TRBD1,TRBJ2-1,CASSPRTGDLSYNEQFF,TGTGCCAGCAGCCCAAGGACAGGGGACCTCTCCTACAATGAGCAGTTCTTC
TRBV15,NA,NA,TRBJ2-1,CATSRSRAGNEQFF,TGTGCCACCAGCAGATCCAGAGCCGGCAATGAGCAGTTCTTC
TRBV7-9,many,TRBD1,TRBJ2-3,CASSARTGRDTDTQYF,TGTGCCAGCAGCGCCAGGACAGGGAGAGACACAGATACGCAGTATTTT
TRBV7-9,NA,TRBD1,TRBJ2-3,CASSLRQGISTDTQYF,TGTGCCAGCAGCTTAAGACAGGGAATCAGCACAGATACGCAGTATTTT
TRBV6-1,few,NA,TRBJ2-3,CASGGAIDTQYF,TGTGCCAGCGGGGGGGCCATAGATACGCAGTATTTT
TRBV27,few,TRBD2,TRBJ2-5,CASSLGTSTALGETQYF,TGTGCCAGCAGTCTTGGGACTAGCACCGCCCTAGGAGAGACCCAGTACTTC
TRBV7-2,NA,TRBD2,TRBJ2-7,CASSFSGGAYEQYF,TGTGCCAGCAGCTTTAGCGGGGGTGCCTACGAGCAGTACTTC
TRBV27,NA,NA,TRBJ1-1,CASSPGTSPEAFF,TGTGCCAGCAGTCCCGGGACATCCCCTGAAGCTTTCTTT
TRBV7-8,many,NA,TRBJ2-7,CASSKDGYEQYF,TGTGCCAGCAGCAAGGACGGATACGAGCAGTACTTC
TRBV6-6,NA,NA,TRBJ2-7,CASSYSGREQYF,TGTGCCAGCAGTTACTCGGGCCGAGAGCAGTACTTC
TRBV7-2,many,TRBD1,TRBJ2-7,CASSSAGGQGPTFSYEQYF,TGTGCCAGCAGCTCAGCTGGGGGACAGGGTCCGACCTTCTCCTACGAGCAGTACTTC